The rows below give T cell receptor beta chains drawn from one sample of a study of beta chain features in type 1 diabetes. TCRdb's table, derived via immunoSEQ multiplex PCR, lists solely in-frame clones and lacks some. Of roughly 400,000 clones listed, about 15% are singletons. Sample: naive CD4+ T cells from blood. Receptors were obtained from a woman younger than 30 in good health. Each CDR3 is given with its conserved first and last residue. A D gene is named only where the DNA matches it firmly. Only part of the rows carry a size: once, few, many, or a class if the clone is expanded.

>TRBJ1-2|TRBV27|-|-
TGTGCCAGCAGTTTTAGGGGCCGGGATGGCTACACCTTC
CASSFRGRDGYTF
>TRBJ2-7|TRBV30|-|-
TGTGCCTGGAGTGTAAACAGGTTGGGGTACGAGCAGTACTTC
CAWSVNRLGYEQYF
>TRBJ2-7|TRBV7-2|-|few
TGTGCCAGCAGCTTAGGGAGCGGGCGAGCCTACGAGCAGTACTTC
CASSLGSGRAYEQYF
>TRBJ1-1|TRBV12-5|TRBD1|few
TGTGCTAGTGGATCCTTGGTCAGTAGACAGGGAGGAACTGAAGCTTTCTTT
CASGSLVSRQGGTEAFF
>TRBJ1-2|TRBV28|TRBD1|few
TGTGCCAGCAGTTTTCAAGGGGGCACTAACTATGGCTACACCTTC
CASSFQGGTNYGYTF
>TRBJ2-1|TRBV29-1|-|-
TGCAGCGTTGGACTTCTTTCCTACAATGAGCAGTTCTTC
CSVGLLSYNEQFF
>TRBJ2-7|TRBV18|-|few
TGTGCCAGCTCACGACGGGACACCTCCTACGAGCAGTACTTC
CASSRRDTSYEQYF
>TRBJ1-1|TRBV19|-|-
TGTGCCAGTAGTCCGCGGGGCCTTGAAGCTTTCTTT
CASSPRGLEAFF
>TRBJ1-1|TRBV29-1|-|-
TGCAGCGTACACGACAGTCAGAACACTGAAGCTTTCTTT
CSVHDSQNTEAFF
>TRBJ2-2|TRBV30|TRBD1|few
TGTGCCTGGAGTGTGAGGGGGCCCGGGGAGCTGTTTTTT
CAWSVRGPGELFF
>TRBJ2-1|TRBV7-9|-|-
TGTGCCAGCAGCTTAGTAGGACACATCTACAATGAGCAGTTCTTC
CASSLVGHIYNEQFF
>TRBJ2-2|TRBV28|-|-
TGTGCCAGCAGCGCCCCAGCCCCGGGCACCGGGGAGCTGTTTTTT
CASSAPAPGTGELFF
>TRBJ1-2|TRBV29-1|TRBD1|few
TGCAGCGTTGAGTGGACAGGGGATAACTATGGCTACACCTTC
CSVEWTGDNYGYTF
>TRBJ2-6|TRBV4-2|TRBD1|-
TGTGCCAGCAGCCAACTCCGACGGGACAGGGATTATAGTGGGGCCAACGTCCTGACTTTC
CASSQLRRDRDYSGANVLTF
>TRBJ2-3|TRBV4-1|TRBD1|-
TGCGCCAGCAGCCACTTGGACAGGGGGAACACAGATACGCAGTATTTT
CASSHLDRGNTDTQYF
>TRBJ2-6|TRBV10-3|TRBD1|-
TGTGCCATCGCCCGACAGGGGTCTAGCTCTGGGGCCAACGTCCTGACTTTC
CAIARQGSSSGANVLTF
>TRBJ1-1|TRBV29-1|-|-
TGCAGCGTTGGTCAGAACACTGAAGCTTTCTTT
CSVGQNTEAFF
>TRBJ2-5|TRBV29-1|TRBD1|few
TGCAGCGCCGTGACAGGGTGGGATTATGGGCAAGAGACCCAGTACTTC
CSAVTGWDYGQETQYF
>TRBJ1-2|TRBV20-1|-|-
TGCAGTGCGAGCAGGCATGGCTACACCTTC
CSASRHGYTF
>TRBJ1-2|TRBV4-2|TRBD1|few
TGTGCCAGCAGCCAAGAGGACAGGGGTCATCGTGGCTACACCTTC
CASSQEDRGHRGYTF
>TRBJ2-5|TRBV2|TRBD1|few
TGTGCCAGCAGTGGACAGGGTTCCAGACAAGAGACCCAGTACTTC
CASSGQGSRQETQYF
>TRBJ2-7|TRBV4-3|TRBD2|-
TGCGCCAGCAGCCAAGGAAGAGCGGGAGTAAACTACGAGCAGTACTTC
CASSQGRAGVNYEQYF
>TRBJ2-3|TRBV7-9|TRBD2|-
TGTGCCAGCAGCCTTAGCGGGAGTGCAGATACGCAGTATTTT
CASSLSGSADTQYF
>TRBJ2-3|TRBV6-1|-|few
TGTGCCAGCAGTGAGGCGGGACCCACAGATACGCAGTATTTT
CASSEAGPTDTQYF
>TRBJ1-1|TRBV9|TRBD1|few
TGTGCCAGCAGCACCCGACAGGGTCAGAACACTGAAGCTTTCTTT
CASSTRQGQNTEAFF